Presented here are 13 T cell receptor beta chains from one specimen sequenced in a study of T cell responses to AZD1222 COVID-19 vaccine. Measured with immunoSEQ multiplex PCR; TCRdb has only the in-frame clones, and not every one. This table has about 110,000 clones, 70% to 90% appearing once. The sequences come from peripheral blood, collected on day 0 of MenACWY control vaccination. Source of these receptors: an adult in good health.

The chain joins TRBV19 to TRBJ2-2; 10 nucleotides match TRBD1. Germline CDR1 and CDR2: LNHDA and SQIVND (reference sequence). CDR3 length: 15 amino acids. The ends lost 7 bases at V and 4 bases at J; junction bases unmatched: 6. The CDR3 DNA reads TGTGCCAGTATGGGCCGGGACAGGGGCACCGGGGAGCTGTTTTTT. As protein: CASMGRDRGTGELFF.

The CDR3 DNA is TGTGCCAGCAGCTTAGTGGTGGATAGCAATCAGCCCCAGCATTTT. Amino acid sequence: CASSLVVDSNQPQHF. The J gene is TRBJ1-5, the V gene TRBV7-2; no firm D call. Deletions cut 1 base from V and 0 bases from J, with 7 bases between. The CDR3 is 15 residues long. CDR1 and CDR2 (germline): SGHTA, FQGNSA.

This chain uses TRBV2 with TRBJ2-7, with TRBD1 as a possible D gene (5 bases). Germline V CDR1 and CDR2: SNHLY, FYNNEI. The CDR3 sequence is 13 residues long. The ends were cut back, 4 bases at V and 3 bases at J, with 10 bases in the middle. CDR3 nucleotide sequence: TGTGCCAGCAGTGGACAGATAAACTACGAGCAGTACTTC. It encodes CASSGQINYEQYF. The full variable domain, in which reference TRBV2 and TRBJ2-7 provide the parts outside the CDR3, is EPEVTQTPSHQVTQMGQEVILRCVPISNHLYFYWYRQILGQKVEFLVSFYNNEISEKSEIFDDQFSVERPDGSNFTLKIRSTKLEDSAMYFCASSGQINYEQYFGPGTRLTVT.

The rearrangement joins TRBV9 to TRBJ1-6, with D possibly matching TRBD1 (5 bases). With 0 bases removed from V and 10 bases from J, the gap between germline ends came to 11 bases. The germline gives CDR1 SGDLS, CDR2 YYNGEE. The CDR3 is 14 amino acids. The CDR3 coding sequence is TGTGCCAGCAGCGTAGAGCCTGGGGACTCACCCCTCCACTTT. It specifies CASSVEPGDSPLHF.

V is TRBV4-3 and J is TRBJ1-1; D is perhaps TRBD1 (6 bases). Trimming shortened V by 5 bases and J by 1 base, and 14 bases separated the two germline ends. CDR1 LGHNA and CDR2 YSLEER come from the germline V gene. The CDR3 has 15 residues. CDR3 sequence (DNA): TGCGCCAGCAGCGCACAGGGAGGGGGGAACACTGAAGCTTTCTTT. It encodes CASSAQGGGNTEAFF.

The gene calls are TRBV15 and TRBJ1-4, with D possibly being TRBD1 (5 bases). Germline V gives CDR1 LNHNV, CDR2 YYDKDF (reference sequence). The V and J ends lost 2 bases and 5 bases respectively, with 12 bases between them. This CDR3 spans 15 amino acids. CDR3 coding DNA: TGTGCCACCAGCAGACTCCGGGGCGTAAATGAAAAACTGTTTTTT. It yields the protein CATSRLRGVNEKLFF.

The V call is TRBV20-1, the J call TRBJ1-3; the D is unclear. Germline CDR1 and CDR2: DFQATT and SNEGSKA (reference sequence). With 6 bases removed from V and 2 bases from J, the gap between germline ends came to 5 bases. The CDR3 runs to 11 residues. The DNA of the CDR3 is TGCAGTGCCAGCACTGGAAACACCATATATTTT. Translation gives CSASTGNTIYF.

This chain uses TRBV4-3 with TRBJ2-7, with 8 nucleotides matching TRBD2. The CDR3 has 17 residues. V was pared by 0 bases and J by 4 bases, with 11 bases of the junction left unmatched. Germline CDR1 reads LGHNA; CDR2 reads YSLEER. The CDR3 region has the DNA TGCGCCAGCAGCCAAGAAGGGGGGATAGCGGGGTTTTACGAGCAGTACTTC. It codes for CASSQEGGIAGFYEQYF.

This clone was detected many times. The genes are TRBV7-2 and TRBJ1-5; D not certain. Germline V gene lookup returns CDR1 SGHTA and CDR2 FQGNSA. CDR3 length: 14 amino acids. V lost 1 base and J lost 5, with 9 bases in between. The CDR3 here is CASSLERGYQPQHF. CDR3 sequence (DNA): TGTGCCAGCAGCTTAGAGCGTGGGTATCAGCCCCAGCATTTT.

This sequence joins TRBV7-2 and TRBJ1-5; 7 nucleotides agree with TRBD1. V shed 5 bases and J 2 bases; nucleotides not matched to a gene: 12. Germline CDR1 is SGHTA and CDR2 is FQGNSA. The CDR3 sequence is 17 residues long. CDR3 residues: CASSVWGTGARNQPQHF. The CDR3 nucleotides are TGTGCCAGCAGCGTCTGGGGCACAGGGGCCCGCAATCAGCCCCAGCATTTT.

Turning to this clone: The sample contains more than one DNA sequence encoding this CDR3. In DNA form, the CDR3 reads TGTGCCAGCTCACCAGGGTTACCAGATACGCAGTATTTT. Its translation: CASSPGLPDTQYF. V is TRBV18 and J is TRBJ2-3; no reliable D call. Germline lookup yields CDR1 KGHSH and CDR2 LQKENI. V was clipped by 2 bases and J by 4 bases, with 7 bases between them. The CDR3 loop spans 13 amino acids.

This chain connects TRBV5-4 to TRBJ2-2; D gene uncertain. CDR1 and CDR2 from the germline V gene are SGHNT and YYREEE (reference sequence). Trimming stripped 1 base from V and 0 bases from J, with 13 bases between. CDR3 length: 17 amino acids. CDR3 sequence (DNA): TGTGCCAGCAGCTTGCCCTTAGGCGGAACGAACACCGGGGAGCTGTTTTTT. Amino acid sequence: CASSLPLGGTNTGELFF.

The chain employs TRBV2 and TRBJ2-5; tentative D call: TRBD2 (5 bases). Trimming stripped 8 bases from V and 1 base from J, with 8 bases between. This CDR3 region has 12 residues. Germline V gene sequence: CDR1 SNHLY, CDR2 FYNNEI. The DNA for the CDR3 is TGTGCCAGCGGGAGCGTCCAAGAGACCCAGTACTTC. Its protein is CASGSVQETQYF.